Included here is one T cell receptor (beta chain) sequence, with context. Its antigen is not known. This record belongs to a study of CD4+ T cells in melanoma. Findings of the study overall: Reportedly, melanoma neoantigen-specific CD4+ T cells showed varied differentiation states. CD8+ T cell, macrophage and B cell function reportedly correlated with neoantigen-specific CD4+ T cells.

Assay: immunoSEQ multiplex PCR; the TCRdb copy retains only in-frame clones and omits some. In the table there are about 140,000 clones, nearly 95% of which are singletons. V shed 1 base, J shed 2 bases, and the junction held 16 bases outside the gene matches. The CDR3 is 18 residues long. Germline values: CDR1 GTSNPN, CDR2 SVGIG (reference sequence). The rearrangement links TRBV30 to TRBJ1-2; 7 bases line up with TRBD1. This TCR was sampled from a human donor with melanoma. DNA for the CDR3: TGTGCCTGGAGTGCACGGAGACAGGGTGGGAGTAGGAACTATGGCTACACCTTC. Amino acids: CAWSARRQGGSRNYGYTF.